Listed below are T cell receptor beta chains from one sample, sequenced in a study of liver allograft versus peripheral blood T cells. TCRdb reprocessed the reads via MiXCR and lists one record per CDR3 protein. The table lists 7,900 or so distinct CDR3 sequences, under 20% of them singletons. The receptors stem from a human patient who had a liver transplant. The graft donor may be the source of some T cells. The CDR3 runs from the conserved cysteine through the conserved F or W. D genes are given only for firm matches. Only part of the rows carry a size: once, few, many, or a class if the clone is expanded.

TRBV16	medium-sized	TRBJ1-1	.	TGTGCCAGCAGCCAATCTGTTGAGAACACTGAAGCTTTCTTT	CASSQSVENTEAFF
TRBV19	many	TRBJ1-5	.	TGTGCCAGTTCCGCAGGGCTGGGTAATCAGCCCCAGCATTTT	CASSAGLGNQPQHF
TRBV30	.	TRBJ1-5	.	TGTGCCTGGAACCCCGACAGGAATCAGCCCCAGCATTTT	CAWNPDRNQPQHF
TRBV19	.	TRBJ2-5	.	TGTGTCAGTAGTATACGTTTACAAGAGACCCAGTACTTC	CVSSIRLQETQYF
TRBV28	.	TRBJ1-1	.	TGTGCCAGCAGCTACCGAAACAACCTGAACACTGAAGCTTTCTTT	CASSYRNNLNTEAFF
TRBV28	few	TRBJ2-1	.	TGTGCCAGCGGACTCCCCCGGAGGGATGAGCAGTTCTTC	CASGLPRRDEQFF
TRBV27	medium-sized	TRBJ2-2	TRBD2	TGTGCCAGCAGGAGGGGACTAGCGGGAGGGGTCACCGGGGAGCTGTTTTTT	CASRRGLAGGVTGELFF
TRBV5-1	.	TRBJ2-2	.	TGCGCCAGCAGGTCTGAGGGGCTTTACACCGGGGAGCTGTTTTTT	CASRSEGLYTGELFF
TRBV20-1	.	TRBJ2-5	TRBD1	TGCAGTGCTAGTCCAAGGACAGGGGCTCGGGAGACCCAGTACTTC	CSASPRTGARETQYF
TRBV7-9	many	TRBJ1-2	TRBD1	TGTGCCAGCAGCTCCGGACAGGGAGGAGGCTACACCTTC	CASSSGQGGGYTF
TRBV12-3/TRBV12-4	.	TRBJ1-5	.	TGTGCCAGCAGTTTGCAAAGCAATCAGCCCCAGCATTTT	CASSLQSNQPQHF
TRBV30	.	TRBJ2-3	.	TGTGCCTGGAGTGTTAGTGGGAGCACAGATACGCAGTATTTT	CAWSVSGSTDTQYF
TRBV29-1	medium-sized	TRBJ2-2	.	TGCAGCGTTGGGATTACAGGGGAGGTAACCGGGGAGCTGTTTTTT	CSVGITGEVTGELFF
TRBV18	many	TRBJ1-3	.	TGTGCCAGCTCACCACCGCGTACAGTAGATGGAAACACCATATATTTT	CASSPPRTVDGNTIYF
TRBV18	medium-sized	TRBJ2-3	.	TGTGCCAGCTCACCAGTGGGGGGGGCAAGCACAGATACGCAGTATTTT	CASSPVGGASTDTQYF
TRBV19	.	TRBJ2-3	.	TGTGCCAGTAGCGCTATGGACAGCCCAACAGATACGCAGTATTTT	CASSAMDSPTDTQYF
TRBV12-3/TRBV12-4	.	TRBJ2-2	.	TGTGCCAGCAGTTTGAGGCGGAACACCGGGGAGCTGTTTTTT	CASSLRRNTGELFF
TRBV7-2	medium-sized	TRBJ2-7	TRBD1	TGTGCCAGCAGCTCTCAGGGGACAGGGGGTAATGAGCAGTACTTC	CASSSQGTGGNEQYF
TRBV28	medium-sized	TRBJ2-3	.	TGTGCCAGCAGCCCATACAACCGGTTAGATACGCAGTATTTT	CASSPYNRLDTQYF
TRBV18	medium-sized	TRBJ2-7	TRBD1	TGTGCCAGCCTGGACAGGGTAGGATACGAGCAGTACTTC	CASLDRVGYEQYF
TRBV19	many	TRBJ2-5	.	TGTGCCAGTAGTATCGGGACACTCCAAGAGACCCAGTACTTC	CASSIGTLQETQYF
TRBV18	medium-sized	TRBJ1-2	.	TGTGCCAGCTCAGAGACACCAGCTATCTATGGCTACACCTTC	CASSETPAIYGYTF
TRBV27	medium-sized	TRBJ2-3	.	TGTGCCAGCAGTCTCCCCTACACAGATACGCAGTATTTT	CASSLPYTDTQYF
TRBV20-1	.	TRBJ2-7	TRBD2	TGCAGTGCTACGGGACTAGCGGGAGGGCCCTCCTACGAGCAGTACTTC	CSATGLAGGPSYEQYF
TRBV27	.	TRBJ1-6	TRBD1	TGTGCCAGCAGTGCGGACAGGGGCTATTCACCCCTCCACTTT	CASSADRGYSPLHF
TRBV6-5	.	TRBJ2-2	TRBD2	TGTGCCAGCAGCCGAGGACTAGCGTCCAACACCGGGGAGCTGTTTTTT	CASSRGLASNTGELFF
TRBV7-2	medium-sized	TRBJ2-3	.	TGTGCCAGCAGCCGAGACACAGATACGCAGTATTTT	CASSRDTDTQYF
TRBV9	.	TRBJ2-5	TRBD2	TGTGCCAGCAGCGTAGGACCCCTAGCGGGAGGTGCAGAGACCCAGTACTTC	CASSVGPLAGGAETQYF
TRBV10-1	.	TRBJ2-7	TRBD1	TGCGCCAGCAGTGACATACCGGGACAGGGGCCCTACGAGCAGTACTTC	CASSDIPGQGPYEQYF
TRBV11-2	few	TRBJ2-5	TRBD1	TGTGCCAGCAGCCCTATTGCAGGGGGAGAGACCCAGTACTTC	CASSPIAGGETQYF
TRBV28	medium-sized	TRBJ1-2	.	TGTGCCAGCAGTTTCCAGGGAAGAGGGGGGGAGTCCTATGGCTACACCTTC	CASSFQGRGGESYGYTF
TRBV28	few	TRBJ2-2	.	TGTGCCAGCACCACCGGTAGGGGAACCGGGGAGCTGTTTTTT	CASTTGRGTGELFF
TRBV27	few	TRBJ2-1	.	TGTGCCAGCAGCCATCGGGCGGGCCCGAGGTTCTTC	CASSHRAGPRFF
TRBV30	medium-sized	TRBJ1-1	.	TGTGCCTGGAGTACCTGGGATAACATGAACACTGAAGCTTTCTTT	CAWSTWDNMNTEAFF
TRBV11-2	many	TRBJ2-1	.	TGTGCCAGCAGCTTAGCGGCACAGTCCTACAATGAGCAGTTCTTC	CASSLAAQSYNEQFF
TRBV18	medium-sized	TRBJ2-1	TRBD2	TGTGCCAGCTCATCTTATAGCGGGACTTACAATGAGCAGTTCTTC	CASSSYSGTYNEQFF
TRBV11-3	.	TRBJ1-1	.	TGTGCCAGCAGCTTAGATTACGGGGCCACTGAAGCTTTCTTT	CASSLDYGATEAFF
TRBV10-3	.	TRBJ2-2	.	TGTGCCATCAGTGAGTACGAGGGGAACACCGGGGAGCTGTTTTTT	CAISEYEGNTGELFF
TRBV6-5	.	TRBJ2-2	.	TGTGCCAGCACCCTATCCGGGACACTGGCTACCGGGGAGCTGTTTTTT	CASTLSGTLATGELFF
TRBV15	medium-sized	TRBJ2-7	TRBD1	TGTGCCACCAGCAGAGGAGAGAGTAGGGGGCTTGACGAGCAGTACTTC	CATSRGESRGLDEQYF
TRBV6-5	few	TRBJ2-7	.	TGTGCCAGCAGGAGGACTCTGAGCTCCTACGAGCAGTACTTC	CASRRTLSSYEQYF
TRBV5-1	.	TRBJ2-1	TRBD1	TGCGCCAGCAGCTTGGAGGGACAGGGGCGGGAGCAGTTCTTC	CASSLEGQGREQFF
TRBV27	few	TRBJ1-1	.	TGTGCCAGCAGTTTGTCTGCTGGGCAGGCGAACACTGAAGCTTTCTTT	CASSLSAGQANTEAFF
TRBV28	many	TRBJ2-3	.	TGTGCCAGCAGTTTTGTTCTGATCACAGATACGCAGTATTTT	CASSFVLITDTQYF
TRBV20-1	.	TRBJ1-2	TRBD1	TGCAGTGCCCCGAGGACAGGGGACTATGGCTACACCTTC	CSAPRTGDYGYTF
TRBV28	.	TRBJ2-1	.	TGTGTCAGCCGTCCCTCCTACAATGAGCAGTTCTTC	CVSRPSYNEQFF
TRBV28	many	TRBJ1-5	.	TGTGCCAGCAGCCTCACATCGGGACACAATCAGCCCCAGCATTTT	CASSLTSGHNQPQHF
TRBV27	medium-sized	TRBJ1-5	.	TGTGCCAGCAGGCGACACCTCGATAGCAATCAGCCCCAGCATTTT	CASRRHLDSNQPQHF
TRBV11-3	.	TRBJ2-1	TRBD2	TGTGCCAGCAGCATAGCGGGAGGGTCTGAGCAGTTCTTC	CASSIAGGSEQFF
TRBV30	many	TRBJ1-6	.	TGTGCCTGGAGTGTACGGCAGGGTTCAGATTCACCCCTCCACTTT	CAWSVRQGSDSPLHF
TRBV10-2	many	TRBJ2-5	TRBD2	TGCGCCAGCAGGCTAGCGGGAGGGCCAGAGACCCAGTACTTC	CASRLAGGPETQYF
TRBV25-1	many	TRBJ2-7	TRBD1	TGTGCCAGCACGGGACAGAGATACGAGCAGTACTTC	CASTGQRYEQYF
TRBV19	medium-sized	TRBJ2-3	TRBD1	TGTGCCAGTAGTCCTCGGACAGGGGGGGATTGGGAGTATTTT	CASSPRTGGDWEYF
TRBV6-6	medium-sized	TRBJ2-3	TRBD2	TGTGCCAGCAGTTACCCCTCGATAGGAGCGGGGGCCACAGATACGCAGTATTTT	CASSYPSIGAGATDTQYF
TRBV19	.	TRBJ1-5	.	TGTGCCAGTAGTATAGAGGGGATCCAGCCCCAGCATTTT	CASSIEGIQPQHF
TRBV6-1	medium-sized	TRBJ1-1	.	TGTGCCAGCAGTGAGCAGCCGAACACTGAAGCTTTCTTT	CASSEQPNTEAFF